This is a list of T cell receptor beta chains from one sample in a study of blood T cells in healthy people across ages. Each CDR3 protein is one row after TCRdb ran MiXCR on the 5' RACE reads. The sample carries about 570,000 distinct CDR3 sequences, approximately 27% recorded once. Material: blood. These receptors were taken from a woman in her 70s in good health. CDR3s include the opening cysteine and the closing phenylalanine or tryptophan. A D gene is named only where the DNA matches it firmly. Size is stated for part of the rows, as once, few or many counts, or as a class when the clone is expanded.

D	V	size	J	DNA	CDR3
NA	TRBV4-3	NA	TRBJ2-1	TGCGCCAGCAGCCTTATCCCGGGCCCAAGGATGAATGAGCAGTTCTTC	CASSLIPGPRMNEQFF
NA	TRBV12-3/TRBV12-4	NA	TRBJ1-5	TGTGCCAGCAGTTTTACAGGTAACAATCAGCCCCAGCATTTT	CASSFTGNNQPQHF
NA	TRBV20-1	NA	TRBJ2-3	TGCAGTGCTGTAGGATGGGATACGCAGTATTTT	CSAVGWDTQYF
TRBD2	TRBV7-2	NA	TRBJ2-5	TGTGCCAGCAGCTTAGGGGGACTAGCGGGGGGCCAAGAGACCCAGTACTTC	CASSLGGLAGGQETQYF
TRBD1	TRBV5-1	few	TRBJ1-2	TGCGCCAGCAGCTTGTACAGGGGCGCTTCTGGCTACACCTTC	CASSLYRGASGYTF
NA	TRBV7-2	many	TRBJ2-5	TGTGCCAGCAGCTCTGGAGCGGCCCAAGAGACCCAGTACTTC	CASSSGAAQETQYF
NA	TRBV20-1	NA	TRBJ1-2	TGCAGTGCTAGAGTATCGGGCCATGGCTACACCTTC	CSARVSGHGYTF
NA	TRBV4-1	few	TRBJ1-2	TGCGCCAGCAGCCATCTCGAGGGAGCGGTGTACTATGGCTACACCTTC	CASSHLEGAVYYGYTF
NA	TRBV20-1	NA	TRBJ1-2	TGCAGTGCATCGGGGTGGAGCTATGGCTACACCTTC	CSASGWSYGYTF
TRBD1	TRBV30	many	TRBJ1-6	TGTGCCTGGAGGGGCCCCGGGACAGGGCGTTCACCCCTCCACTTT	CAWRGPGTGRSPLHF
TRBD1	TRBV5-1	many	TRBJ1-5	TGCGCCAGCAGCTTGACAGGGGGAGGCAATCAGCCCCAGCATTTT	CASSLTGGGNQPQHF
NA	TRBV12-3/TRBV12-4	NA	TRBJ2-1	TGTGCCAGCAGTTTAAGCAGGGGAACTGAGCAGTTCTTC	CASSLSRGTEQFF
TRBD1	TRBV4-1	NA	TRBJ1-1	TGCGCCAGCAGCCAAGATGACAGGGGGCGGAACACTGAAGCTTTCTTT	CASSQDDRGRNTEAFF
NA	TRBV6-5	NA	TRBJ2-3	TGTGCCAGCAGACAGGGGGGGTCAGATACGCAGTATTTT	CASRQGGSDTQYF
TRBD2	TRBV7-2	few	TRBJ2-3	TGTGCCAGCAGCTTCAAATCGGGGGGGGATCGGGCAGATACGCAGTATTTT	CASSFKSGGDRADTQYF
NA	TRBV29-1	NA	TRBJ1-2	TGCAGCGTTGGGGGCGGGGGGGCGGACAACGGCTACACCTTC	CSVGGGGADNGYTF
TRBD2	TRBV6-6	NA	TRBJ2-5	TGTGCCAGCAGTTCCCGGAGCGGGGGCGGAGCAGAGACCCTGTACTTC	CASSSRSGGGAETLYF
NA	TRBV21-1	NA	TRBJ2-4	TGTGCTAGCGAATGGGACAGGGTATTGGTTTCGGCCAAAAACATTCAGTACTTC	CASEWDRVLVSAKNIQYF
NA	TRBV20-1	NA	TRBJ1-4	TGCAGTGCTATCCGAGTACATAATGAAAAACTGTTTTTT	CSAIRVHNEKLFF
NA	TRBV11-1	few	TRBJ1-6	TGTGCCAGCAGGTCGTCGGCGCAGGTCTCACCCCTCCACTTT	CASRSSAQVSPLHF
NA	TRBV5-4	few	TRBJ2-7	TGTGCCAGCTCCCCGGGGAAGTCCCTATACGAGCAGTACTTC	CASSPGKSLYEQYF
NA	TRBV30	NA	TRBJ1-2	TGTGCCTGGAGCGACGGAAAATATACTAACTATGGCTACACCTTC	CAWSDGKYTNYGYTF
TRBD1	TRBV5-1	NA	TRBJ1-2	TGCGCCAGCAGCTTGGGACAGGGAAGGATTCTTAATGGCTACACCTTC	CASSLGQGRILNGYTF
TRBD1	TRBV3-1	NA	TRBJ2-7	TGTGCCAGCAGCAAGGACAGGCCGCGGGTCTACGAGCAGTACTTC	CASSKDRPRVYEQYF
TRBD2	TRBV19	few	TRBJ2-3	TGTGCCAGTAGTATAGAACTAGCGGTTCGAGATACGCAGTATTTT	CASSIELAVRDTQYF
NA	TRBV5-5	NA	TRBJ1-2	TGTGCCAGCAGCTTCACCCGTTATGGCTACACCTTC	CASSFTRYGYTF
TRBD2	TRBV5-1	many	TRBJ2-5	TGCGCCAGCAGCGGGACTAGCAGCGAGACCCAGTACTTC	CASSGTSSETQYF
NA	TRBV18	NA	TRBJ1-3	TGTGCCAGCTCACCAAACAGGGATGACACCATATATTTT	CASSPNRDDTIYF
NA	TRBV20-1	NA	TRBJ2-3	TGCAGTGCTAGATTCGCGGATACGCAGTATTTT	CSARFADTQYF
NA	TRBV18	NA	TRBJ2-5	TGTGCCAGCTCACCAGATAGCGGACCAGTGGACCAGTACTTC	CASSPDSGPVDQYF
TRBD1	TRBV2	NA	TRBJ1-2	TGTGCCAGGAGGAAAGGACAGGGCCATGGCTACACCTTC	CARRKGQGHGYTF
NA	TRBV5-6	NA	TRBJ2-7	TGTGCCAGCAGCTCGTCGAGAGGGACAACGTCCTCCTACGAGCAGTACTTC	CASSSSRGTTSSYEQYF
TRBD2	TRBV7-9	NA	TRBJ2-7	TGTGCCAGCAGCCCTGGTCGGGGGGGGCGAGGTTACGAGCAGTACTTC	CASSPGRGGRGYEQYF
NA	TRBV11-3	few	TRBJ1-3	TGTGCCAGCAGCTGGGGGTTGGGCACTCCGAACACCATATATTTT	CASSWGLGTPNTIYF
TRBD1	TRBV4-3	NA	TRBJ1-2	TGCGCCAGCAGCCAGACGTTCGGGACAGTCACTAACTATGACTACACCTTC	CASSQTFGTVTNYDYTF
TRBD1	TRBV7-3	NA	TRBJ2-1	TGTGCCAGCAGCCGGACAGGGTCCTTTGGTGAGCAGTTCTTC	CASSRTGSFGEQFF
NA	TRBV20-1	few	TRBJ2-7	TGCAGTGCTAGAGATCTGGAACCTAGGGACGAGCAGTACTTC	CSARDLEPRDEQYF
NA	TRBV15	few	TRBJ2-3	TGTGCCACCAGCAGAGAGGGGCTCTGGGGGGATACGCAGTATTTT	CATSREGLWGDTQYF
NA	TRBV11-2	few	TRBJ2-4	TGTGCCAGCAGCTTAGGGGGGGACAAAAACATTCAGTACTTC	CASSLGGDKNIQYF
NA	TRBV10-3	few	TRBJ1-2	TGTGCCATCAGTGCTGGACAGAATAACTATGGCTACACCTTC	CAISAGQNNYGYTF
TRBD1	TRBV7-2	few	TRBJ2-7	TGTGCCAGCAGCCAACCGGACAGGGGTTCCTACGAGCAGTACTTC	CASSQPDRGSYEQYF
NA	TRBV7-3	few	TRBJ2-7	TGTGCCAGCAGCTTAATTAGGGGCCACGAGCAGTACTTC	CASSLIRGHEQYF
NA	TRBV5-1	few	TRBJ1-1	TGCGCCAGCAGCTTGGCCCCGGCAGGAGGGACTGAAGCTTTCTTT	CASSLAPAGGTEAFF
NA	TRBV20-1	NA	TRBJ2-5	TGCAGTGCTAGAGTGGGGGGGCCAGGGGAGACCCAGTACTTC	CSARVGGPGETQYF
TRBD2	TRBV6-2/TRBV6-3	few	TRBJ2-7	TGTGCCAGCAGTTTCAGCGGGGCCGAGCAGTACTTC	CASSFSGAEQYF